This T cell receptor (beta chain) was captured in a study of CD8 T cells in Susac syndrome. This clonotype was observed a handful of times. The RNA input was roughly 0.45 to 1 ug, and it was reverse transcribed with random hexamers. Each CDR3 protein gets one entry after TCRdb re-called the immunoSEQ multiplex PCR reads with MiXCR. The sample lists 65,000 to 90,000 distinct CDR3 sequences, approximately 95% occurring once. The CDR3 contains 12 residues. Trimming shortened V by 3 bases and J by 5 bases, and 4 bases separated the two germline ends. Those who served as multiple sclerosis controls were treatment-naive patients with stable or active relapsing-remitting disease.

The V gene is TRBV12-3 or TRBV12-4, the J gene TRBJ2-2; D is unresolved. The sample taken for sequencing was CD8+ T cells from PBMCs. This receptor was identified in a human donor with multiple sclerosis. The CDR3 loop is CASSFLTGELFF. CDR3 DNA sequence: TGTGCCAGCAGTTTCCTAACCGGGGAGCTGTTTTTT.